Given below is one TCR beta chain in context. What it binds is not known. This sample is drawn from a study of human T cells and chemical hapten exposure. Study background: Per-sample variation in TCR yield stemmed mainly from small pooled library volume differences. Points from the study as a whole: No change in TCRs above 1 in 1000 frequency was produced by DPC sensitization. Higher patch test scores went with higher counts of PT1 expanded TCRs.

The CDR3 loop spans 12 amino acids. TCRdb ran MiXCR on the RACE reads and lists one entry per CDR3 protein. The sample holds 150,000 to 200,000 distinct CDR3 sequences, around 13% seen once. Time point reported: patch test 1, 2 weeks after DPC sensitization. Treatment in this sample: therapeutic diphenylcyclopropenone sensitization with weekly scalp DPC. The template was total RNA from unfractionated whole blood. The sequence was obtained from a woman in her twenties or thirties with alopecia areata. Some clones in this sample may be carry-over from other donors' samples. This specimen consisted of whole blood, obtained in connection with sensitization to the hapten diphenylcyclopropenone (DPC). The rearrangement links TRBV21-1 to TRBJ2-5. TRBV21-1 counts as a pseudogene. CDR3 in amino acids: CASSKTPETQYF. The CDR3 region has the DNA TGTGCCAGCAGCAAGACACCAGAGACCCAGTACTTC.